This is a list of T cell receptor beta chains from one sample in a study of shared clonotypes between healthy human individuals. Data came from immunoSEQ multiplex PCR; TCRdb stores just in-frame clones and leaves some out. This table has about 600,000 clones, 98% appearing once. Sequencing was done on a sample of naive CD8+ T cells sorted from blood. The receptors stem from a man under 40 in good health. The CDR3 runs from the conserved cysteine through the conserved F or W. Each record gives: J gene, D gene, V gene, clone size, CDR3 DNA, CDR3 protein. The D gene is left open where the match is weak. Clone size appears in some rows only: once, few, many, or a class for an expanded clone.

j_call: TRBJ2-7; d_call: .; v_call: TRBV11-2; clone_size: .; cdr3_nt: TGTGCCAGCAGCTTAGAGTATTCGTCCACTTACGAGCAGTACTTC; cdr3_aa: CASSLEYSSTYEQYF
j_call: TRBJ2-3; d_call: TRBD2; v_call: TRBV27; clone_size: .; cdr3_nt: TGTGCCAGCAGTTCTCCGGGAGGGATGTCAGATACGCAGTATTTT; cdr3_aa: CASSSPGGMSDTQYF
j_call: TRBJ2-7; d_call: .; v_call: TRBV18; clone_size: .; cdr3_nt: TGTGCCAGCTCACCATCGACGGACAGCTCCTACGAGCAGTACTTC; cdr3_aa: CASSPSTDSSYEQYF
j_call: TRBJ2-7; d_call: .; v_call: TRBV10-3; clone_size: .; cdr3_nt: TGTGCCATCAGTGAATTGGACGGATCCCCCTACGAGCAGTACTTC; cdr3_aa: CAISELDGSPYEQYF
j_call: TRBJ1-3; d_call: .; v_call: TRBV5-1; clone_size: .; cdr3_nt: TGCGCCAGCAGCTTGGGGGGTGGCGCAGTCTCTGGAAACACCATATATTTT; cdr3_aa: CASSLGGGAVSGNTIYF
j_call: TRBJ2-3; d_call: TRBD2; v_call: TRBV7-8; clone_size: .; cdr3_nt: TGTGCCAGCAGCTTAGATCCTAGCGGGAGGGCGGGCACAGATACGCAGTATTTT; cdr3_aa: CASSLDPSGRAGTDTQYF
j_call: TRBJ1-5; d_call: TRBD1; v_call: TRBV7-9; clone_size: .; cdr3_nt: TGTGCCAGCAGCTTATATTTGGGGGGACAGGGTGATCAGCCCCAGCATTTT; cdr3_aa: CASSLYLGGQGDQPQHF
j_call: TRBJ2-1; d_call: .; v_call: TRBV7-9; clone_size: .; cdr3_nt: TGTGCCAGCAGCCCTCCCGGATGGCCGAATGAGCAGTTCTTC; cdr3_aa: CASSPPGWPNEQFF
j_call: TRBJ2-5; d_call: TRBD2; v_call: TRBV7-9; clone_size: .; cdr3_nt: TGTGCCAGCATCCTGGTGGGGACTAGCGGGCGAGAGACCCAGTACTTC; cdr3_aa: CASILVGTSGRETQYF
j_call: TRBJ2-7; d_call: TRBD1; v_call: TRBV6-6; clone_size: .; cdr3_nt: TGTGCCAGCAGTTACCCGGGACAGGGTTACGAGCAGTACTTC; cdr3_aa: CASSYPGQGYEQYF
j_call: TRBJ2-1; d_call: .; v_call: TRBV2; clone_size: .; cdr3_nt: TGTGCCAGCATCGAAGGAGGACTTCTCTACAATGAGCAGTTCTTC; cdr3_aa: CASIEGGLLYNEQFF
j_call: TRBJ2-3; d_call: .; v_call: TRBV27; clone_size: .; cdr3_nt: TGTGCCAGCAGTTTATCGGGAAGCACAGATACGCAGTATTTT; cdr3_aa: CASSLSGSTDTQYF
j_call: TRBJ1-2; d_call: TRBD1; v_call: TRBV6-5; clone_size: .; cdr3_nt: TGTGCCAGCAGACAGGGGGCCTACGATGGCTACACCTTC; cdr3_aa: CASRQGAYDGYTF
j_call: TRBJ2-1; d_call: TRBD2; v_call: TRBV10-3; clone_size: .; cdr3_nt: TGTGCCATCAGTGAGTCTCTAGCGGGAGTTCAGAATGAGCAGTTCTTC; cdr3_aa: CAISESLAGVQNEQFF
j_call: TRBJ2-7; d_call: TRBD1; v_call: TRBV29-1; clone_size: .; cdr3_nt: TGCAGCGTTGAAGATTTCTGGTCGGGTGAAGGGGGCAACGAGCAGTACTTC; cdr3_aa: CSVEDFWSGEGGNEQYF
j_call: TRBJ1-4; d_call: TRBD1; v_call: TRBV7-6; clone_size: .; cdr3_nt: TGTGCCAGCAGCCAGCCAGGGGGCGCGACTAATGAAAAACTGTTTTTT; cdr3_aa: CASSQPGGATNEKLFF
j_call: TRBJ2-1; d_call: TRBD2; v_call: TRBV19; clone_size: once; cdr3_nt: TGTGCCGCCTCTCACCGCTCCTCGACTAGCGGGGGTAGTGAGCAGTTCTTC; cdr3_aa: CAASHRSSTSGGSEQFF
j_call: TRBJ2-1; d_call: TRBD2; v_call: TRBV29-1; clone_size: .; cdr3_nt: TGCAGCGTTGAAGATCGGACTAGCGGGAGTGAGCAGTTCTTC; cdr3_aa: CSVEDRTSGSEQFF
j_call: TRBJ1-1; d_call: .; v_call: TRBV9; clone_size: .; cdr3_nt: TGTGCCAGCAGCGTAGGTCAAGGATCTGAAGCTTTCTTT; cdr3_aa: CASSVGQGSEAFF
j_call: TRBJ2-7; d_call: TRBD2; v_call: TRBV6-5; clone_size: .; cdr3_nt: TGTGCCAGCAGTTTAAGCGGGAGTGTTTATTACTACGAGCAGTACTTC; cdr3_aa: CASSLSGSVYYYEQYF
j_call: TRBJ2-2; d_call: TRBD2; v_call: TRBV29-1; clone_size: .; cdr3_nt: TGCAGCGGCGGACCTCTAGCGGGGAGCCCCACCGGGGAGCTGTTTTTT; cdr3_aa: CSGGPLAGSPTGELFF
j_call: TRBJ2-7; d_call: .; v_call: TRBV5-1; clone_size: .; cdr3_nt: TGCGCCAGCAGCTTGGATAGTCGTAAGTACTCCTACGAGCAGTACTTC; cdr3_aa: CASSLDSRKYSYEQYF
j_call: TRBJ1-4; d_call: .; v_call: TRBV7-9; clone_size: .; cdr3_nt: TGTGCCAGCAGCTTAGAGTTGGGTGGGGGAAATGAAAAACTGTTTTTT; cdr3_aa: CASSLELGGGNEKLFF
j_call: TRBJ2-5; d_call: TRBD2; v_call: TRBV2; clone_size: .; cdr3_nt: TGTGCCAGTCGCGGGGGACAAGAGACCCAGTACTTC; cdr3_aa: CASRGGQETQYF
j_call: TRBJ2-1; d_call: TRBD1; v_call: TRBV29-1; clone_size: once; cdr3_nt: TGCAGCGTCCCGGACAGGGTTTATATCGGTGAGTTCTTC; cdr3_aa: CSVPDRVYIGEFF
j_call: TRBJ1-2; d_call: .; v_call: TRBV4-1; clone_size: .; cdr3_nt: TGCGCCAGCAGTCTAGACGGGAGAGGGCTTCACTATGGCTACACCTTC; cdr3_aa: CASSLDGRGLHYGYTF
j_call: TRBJ1-5; d_call: TRBD1; v_call: TRBV19; clone_size: once; cdr3_nt: TGTGCCAGTAGTTCCTTGGGACAGATGGGCTATAGCAATCAGCCCCAGCATTTT; cdr3_aa: CASSSLGQMGYSNQPQHF
j_call: TRBJ2-1; d_call: .; v_call: TRBV6-1; clone_size: once; cdr3_nt: TGTGCCAGCAGTGGGACAGGGATAAGCGGGAACTATGAGCAGTTCTTC; cdr3_aa: CASSGTGISGNYEQFF
j_call: TRBJ2-7; d_call: .; v_call: TRBV7-2; clone_size: .; cdr3_nt: TGTGCCAGCAGCCCGCTTTCTTACGAGCAGTACTTC; cdr3_aa: CASSPLSYEQYF
j_call: TRBJ1-1; d_call: TRBD1; v_call: TRBV27; clone_size: .; cdr3_nt: TGTGCCAGCAGTATGAAACAGGGGGTCTGGCATGAAGCTTTCTTT; cdr3_aa: CASSMKQGVWHEAFF
j_call: TRBJ2-1; d_call: TRBD2; v_call: TRBV6-5; clone_size: once; cdr3_nt: TGTGCCAGCGGGTTAGCGGGAGGGCCGCAAAATGAGCAGTTCTTC; cdr3_aa: CASGLAGGPQNEQFF
j_call: TRBJ2-1; d_call: .; v_call: TRBV29-1; clone_size: .; cdr3_nt: TGCAGCGCCTTCCCCGGTATCTCCTACAATGGGCAGTTCTTC; cdr3_aa: CSAFPGISYNGQFF
j_call: TRBJ2-7; d_call: TRBD2; v_call: TRBV27; clone_size: .; cdr3_nt: TGTGCCAGCAGTTTGGCCCGCGGGGGCGAGCAGTACTTC; cdr3_aa: CASSLARGGEQYF
j_call: TRBJ2-7; d_call: .; v_call: TRBV2; clone_size: .; cdr3_nt: TGTGCCAGCAGTGAAGTTAACACCGCCTACGAGCAGTACTTC; cdr3_aa: CASSEVNTAYEQYF
j_call: TRBJ1-5; d_call: .; v_call: TRBV7-9; clone_size: .; cdr3_nt: TGTGCCAGCAGCCGACATCCCGAGCCCCAGCATTTT; cdr3_aa: CASSRHPEPQHF
j_call: TRBJ1-2; d_call: TRBD1; v_call: TRBV27; clone_size: .; cdr3_nt: TGTGCCAGCAGTTTAGGGACAGGGGTGGGCTACACCTTC; cdr3_aa: CASSLGTGVGYTF
j_call: TRBJ2-6; d_call: .; v_call: TRBV18; clone_size: .; cdr3_nt: TGTGCCAGCTCACCACCGGAGGGGTATGGGGCCAACGTCCTGACTTTC; cdr3_aa: CASSPPEGYGANVLTF